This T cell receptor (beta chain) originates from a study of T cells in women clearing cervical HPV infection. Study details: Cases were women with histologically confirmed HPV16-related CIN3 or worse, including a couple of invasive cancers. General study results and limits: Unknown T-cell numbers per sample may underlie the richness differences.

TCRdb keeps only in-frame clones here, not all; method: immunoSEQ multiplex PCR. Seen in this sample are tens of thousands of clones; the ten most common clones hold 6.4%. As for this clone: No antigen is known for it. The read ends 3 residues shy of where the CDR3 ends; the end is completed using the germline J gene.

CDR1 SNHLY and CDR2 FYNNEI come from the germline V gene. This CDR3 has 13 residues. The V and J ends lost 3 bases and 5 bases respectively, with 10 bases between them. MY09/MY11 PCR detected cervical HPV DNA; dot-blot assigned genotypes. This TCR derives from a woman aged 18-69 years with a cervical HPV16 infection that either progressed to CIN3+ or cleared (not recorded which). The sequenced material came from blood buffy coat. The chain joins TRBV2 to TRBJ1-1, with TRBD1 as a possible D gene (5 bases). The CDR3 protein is CASSDRVGTEAFF. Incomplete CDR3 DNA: TGTGCCAGCAGTGACAGGGTAGGGACTGAA.